The 10 T cell receptor beta chains presented below share a single source sample, sequenced in a study of identical twins. TCRdb processed the 5' RACE reads anew with MiXCR; each CDR3 protein has one entry. The table records 1.5 million or so distinct CDR3 sequences, roughly a third of them present only once. Material for sequencing was cord blood. Every receptor here comes from a newborn girl in good health.

This chain links TRBV2 with TRBJ1-2; maybe TRBD1 (6 bases). V gave up 6 bases and J gave up 0 bases, with 11 bases separating them. This CDR3 comprises 14 residues. In germline, CDR1 is SNHLY, CDR2 FYNNEI. The CDR3 DNA is TGTGCCAGCAGGTACAGGGAAGCTAACTATGGCTACACCTTC. Protein sequence: CASRYREANYGYTF.

The V and J genes are TRBV5-6 and TRBJ1-1; D unresolved. The CDR3 loop spans 13 amino acids. V lost 1 base to trimming and J lost 5 bases, with 9 bases between them. CDR1 is SGHDT, CDR2 YYEEEE, per germline. This chain's CDR3 is CASSLKPGTEAFF. DNA of the CDR3: TGTGCCAGCAGCTTGAAGCCAGGAACTGAAGCTTTCTTT.

Concerning this clonotype: A much larger clone lies a single base off, so this may be a read error. V is TRBV27 and J is TRBJ2-5, with 7 bases identical to TRBD1. The J call may be mistaken, given a closer DNA end match to TRBJ2-7. The CDR3 is 14 amino acids. Germline CDR1 and CDR2: MNHEY and SMNVEV (reference sequence). This CDR3 is CVSSLRQGTAEQYF. CDR3 coding DNA: TGTGTCAGCAGCCTACGACAGGGAACAGCCGAGCAGTACTTC.

The genes are TRBV3-1 and TRBJ1-1; D perhaps matches TRBD1 (6 bases). The V end lost 1 base, the J end lost 10 bases, and 13 bases lay between the germline ends. CDR1 is LGHDT, CDR2 YNNKEL, per germline (reference sequence). The CDR3 is 13 amino acids. In DNA form, the CDR3 reads TGTGCCAGCAGCCAAGGACAGGCGGCTCGAGCTTTCTTT. This sequence encodes CASSQGQAARAFF.

On this clonotype: This could be a read error, since a much larger clone is one nucleotide away. The chain carries TRBV3-1 and TRBJ2-7, with D hard to call. Trimming took 0 bases from V and 7 from J, leaving 10 bases between them. In germline, CDR1 is LGHDT, CDR2 YNNKEL (reference sequence). The CDR3 extends over 13 amino acids. The CDR3 loop is CASSQDTYNEQYF. The CDR3 bases are TGTGCCAGCAGCCAAGACACCTACAATGAGCAGTACTTC.

The chain is built from TRBV7-8 and TRBJ2-2, with 8 nucleotides matching TRBD1. The germline V gene has CDR1 SGHVS and CDR2 FQNEAQ. The CDR3 totals 13 residues. V was clipped by 5 bases and J by 8 bases; unmatched bases: 4. The CDR3 DNA is TGTGCCAGCAGCAAGGACAGGGCGGGGGAGCTGTTTTTT. Its translation: CASSKDRAGELFF.

The rearrangement links TRBV5-1 to TRBJ2-7; the match to TRBD2 covers 10 bases. J was trimmed by 0 bases and V by 6 bases; bases with no gene match: 6. Germline-derived CDR1 and CDR2 are SGHRS and YFSETQ. The CDR3 consists of 15 residues. The CDR3 loop reads CASNPLAGASYEQYF. The CDR3 DNA is TGCGCCAGCAACCCGCTAGCGGGGGCCTCCTACGAGCAGTACTTC.

This clonotype has ten or more counts. One junction end does not reproduce the germline sequence, and a read error may be involved. The rearrangement links TRBV5-1 to TRBJ2-7, with unresolved D. CDR3 length equals 15 residues. Germline V gene lookup returns CDR1 SGHRS and CDR2 YFSETQ. The CDR3 sequence is CASSFSGGSSYEQYF. The CDR3 DNA sequence: TGTGCCAGCAGCTTTTCGGGTGGCAGCTCCTACGAGCAGTACTTC.

This clonotype was observed a few times. One end of the junction is discordant with germline, which a read error may explain. The rearrangement joins TRBV2 to TRBJ2-3, with 11 bases fitting TRBD2. CDR1 and CDR2 from the germline V gene are SNHLY and FYNNEI. This CDR3 has 15 residues. CDR3 protein: CASSPLAGAADAQYF. The DNA of the CDR3 is TGTGCCAGCAGTCCACTAGCGGGAGCTGCAGATGCGCAGTATTTT.

The genes are TRBV27 and TRBJ2-3; weak D call: TRBD2 (6 bases). The germline gives CDR1 MNHEY, CDR2 SMNVEV (reference sequence). V lost 6 bases and J 4 bases, leaving 11 bases between the germline ends. The length of the CDR3 is 13 residues. The CDR3 is CASRKLASDTQYF. The CDR3 DNA is TGTGCCAGCAGGAAACTAGCCTCAGATACGCAGTATTTT.